These 21 T cell receptor beta chains came from one sample sequenced in a study of OX40 agonist ivuxolimab in advanced cancers. Profiling relied on immunoSEQ multiplex PCR, and the TCRdb table lists in-frame clones only, not all of them. The sample shows over 35,000 clones, more than 70% of them seen only once. This sample comprised CD4+ or CD8+ T cells sorted from blood, obtained in a trial of the OX40 agonist ivuxolimab. The receptor set was obtained from an adult with an advanced solid tumor such as melanoma, head and neck, liver or kidney cancer.

The V call is TRBV5-1, the J call TRBJ2-3, with D perhaps matching TRBD2 (5 bases). The CDR3 is 18 residues long. CDR1 is SGHRS and CDR2 is YFSETQ in the germline V gene. The V and J ends lost 3 bases and 2 bases respectively, with 22 bases between them. In nucleotides, the CDR3 is TGCGCCAGCAGCTCTAGAGAATGGGAGTCGGGCCCCACAGATACGCAGTATTTT. Translation gives CASSSREWESGPTDTQYF.

This clone occurred once. The chain employs TRBV10-3 and TRBJ2-7; 8 bases are a match to TRBD1. V shed 0 bases and J 5 bases; nucleotides not matched to a gene: 6. Germline CDR1 reads ENHRY; CDR2 reads SYGVKD. This CDR3 has 15 residues. In DNA, the CDR3 is TGTGCCATCAGTGAGTCTGGACAGGGCTGGAACGAGCAGTACTTC. Protein product: CAISESGQGWNEQYF.

This chain links TRBV7-8 with TRBJ2-3, with D unresolved. Trimming took off 1 base at V and 0 bases at J, with 8 bases between the two ends. The germline gives CDR1 SGHVS, CDR2 FQNEAQ. This CDR3 comprises 15 residues. The CDR3 DNA sequence: TGTGCCAGCAGCTTAGGCCACCCTAGCACAGATACGCAGTATTTT. Amino acid sequence: CASSLGHPSTDTQYF.

In regard to this clone: Compared with germline, one end of the junction differs, possibly owing to a read error. This sequence joins TRBV7-7 and TRBJ1-1; 8 bases are shared with TRBD1. The CDR3 runs 17 residues. The germline gives CDR1 SSHAT, CDR2 FNYEAQ (reference sequence). CDR3 in amino acids: CASSSRQGKVANTEAFF. The CDR3 region has the DNA TGTGCTAGCAGCTCCCGACAGGGGAAAGTGGCGAACACTGAAGCTTTCTTT.

Comments on this clone: Compared with germline, one end of the junction differs, possibly owing to a read error. This sequence joins TRBV7-3 and TRBJ2-7; D may match TRBD1 or TRBD2 (5 bases each). Germline V CDR1 and CDR2: SGHTA, FQGTGA. The CDR3 spans 13 residues. The CDR3 coding sequence is TGTGCCAGCTCCTTAGGGACCTCGAGTCCCCCTAGCTTC. This gives the protein CASSLGTSSPPSF.

The J gene is TRBJ2-3, the V gene TRBV4-1; D ambiguous. V lost 0 bases and J 9 bases, leaving 7 bases between the germline ends. In germline, CDR1 is MGHRA, CDR2 YSYEKL. The CDR3 length is 12 residues. CDR3 loop: CASSQEASTQYF. In DNA, the CDR3 is TGCGCCAGCAGCCAAGAAGCCTCGACGCAGTATTTT.

The J gene is TRBJ1-2, the V gene TRBV2, with D unclear. Germline values: CDR1 SNHLY, CDR2 FYNNEI. V gave up 3 bases and J gave up 5 bases, with 13 bases separating them. CDR3 length: 14 residues. For the CDR3, the DNA is TGTGCCAGCAGTGAGGAGGGTCCGGGGTATGGCTACACCTTC. Its translation: CASSEEGPGYGYTF.

This sequence joins TRBV5-1 and TRBJ1-4; possible D gene TRBD1, 5 bases. Germline V gene sequence: CDR1 SGHRS, CDR2 YFSETQ. Trimming left V 3 bases short and J 8 bases short, with 20 bases between. The CDR3 totals 16 residues. The CDR3 DNA follows: TGCGCCAGCAGCTCCCTCCCCCAGGGCGTTAACGAAAAACTGTTTTTT. This translates into CASSSLPQGVNEKLFF.

By share, this clone counts as medium-sized. This chain connects TRBV11-2 to TRBJ1-2; D gene unclear. The germline gives CDR1 SGHAT, CDR2 FQNNGV. V was cut by 5 bases and J by 2 bases, with 15 bases left in between. This CDR3 contains 15 residues. The CDR3 is CASSALSGWNYGYTF. CDR3 DNA: TGTGCCAGCAGCGCACTGTCCGGTTGGAACTATGGCTACACCTTC.

This chain uses TRBV19 with TRBJ2-2; 7 nucleotides match TRBD2. The trim removed 3 bases at V and 6 bases at J, leaving 7 bases unmatched. The germline gives CDR1 LNHDA, CDR2 SQIVND (reference sequence). The CDR3 consists of 15 residues. Here the CDR3 reads CASSIASGVPGELFF. DNA for the CDR3: TGTGCCAGTAGTATTGCCAGCGGGGTGCCCGGGGAGCTGTTTTTT.

The rearrangement links TRBV5-1 to TRBJ2-7; D is unclear. This CDR3 region has 16 residues. Trimming took 3 bases from V and 6 from J, leaving 22 bases between them. Germline V gene data show CDR1 as SGHRS and CDR2 as YFSETQ. The CDR3 DNA follows: TGCGCCAGCAGCTCCGCTACCCCAGCACTCCTCTCCGAGCAGTACTTC. Translating it yields CASSSATPALLSEQYF.

The chain uses TRBV5-6 and TRBJ2-5; the D is unclear. The germline CDR1 and CDR2 sequences are SGHDT and YYEEEE. This CDR3 is built from 13 residues. Trimming removed 0 bases from V and 4 bases from J, with 7 bases in between. CDR3 protein: CASSLGGAETQYF. The CDR3 nucleotides read TGTGCCAGCAGCTTGGGGGGTGCAGAGACCCAGTACTTC.

V gene TRBV7-3 combines with J gene TRBJ2-1, with 7 bases aligning to TRBD1. V was clipped by 5 bases and J by 9 bases; unmatched bases: 7. Germline CDR1 and CDR2: SGHTA and FQGTGA. The CDR3 sequence is 13 residues long. The CDR3 protein is CASSHDRAFEQFF. The CDR3 coding sequence is TGTGCCAGCAGCCACGACAGGGCTTTTGAGCAGTTCTTC.

The rearrangement joins TRBV9 to TRBJ2-7, with D unclear. CDR1 and CDR2 (germline): SGDLS, YYNGEE. CDR3 length: 14 residues. V shed 4 bases and J shed 7 bases, with 18 bases lying between them. CDR3 sequence: CASSSRKGFGEQYF. In DNA, the CDR3 is TGTGCCAGCAGCTCCCGGAAGGGTTTTGGGGAGCAGTACTTC.

The chain employs TRBV6-6 and TRBJ2-7, with 15 bases lining up with TRBD2. J was trimmed by 6 bases and V by 6 bases; bases with no gene match: 9. The germline V gene has CDR1 MNHNY and CDR2 SVGAGI (reference sequence). CDR3 length equals 16 residues. CDR3 nucleotide sequence: TGTGCCAGCAGCGGGGGGACTAGCGGGGGGCCCCTCGAGCAGTACTTC. Protein product: CASSGGTSGGPLEQYF.

The chain links TRBV19 to TRBJ2-7, with 8 bases identical to TRBD1. The J segment lost 3 bases and the V segment lost 7 bases, leaving 11 bases of the junction unmatched. Germline CDR1 and CDR2: LNHDA and SQIVND (reference sequence). The CDR3 is 15 residues long. Here the CDR3 DNA reads TGTGCCAGTACTCGAAGGACAGGGAGTCTCTACGAGCAGTACTTC. Its translation: CASTRRTGSLYEQYF.

J is TRBJ1-5 and V is TRBV2; 7 bases fit TRBD1. CDR1 and CDR2 from the germline V gene are SNHLY and FYNNEI. This CDR3 region has 13 residues. The ends lost 6 bases at V and 4 bases at J; junction bases unmatched: 3. The CDR3 bases are TGTGCCAGCAGCCGGGACAGTAATCAGCCCCAGCATTTT. Its protein is CASSRDSNQPQHF.

This clone was recorded once. J is TRBJ1-1 and V is TRBV7-3; weak D call: TRBD1 (5 bases). Between the trimmed V and J ends, which lost 5 bases and 10 bases, there was a span of 23 bases. There are 15 residues in the CDR3. Germline-derived CDR1 and CDR2 are SGHTA and FQGTGA. CDR3 coding DNA: TGTGCCAGCAGCCCTACGGGGAGGGCCCCGGGGGGAGCTTTCTTT. Residues: CASSPTGRAPGGAFF. Together with reference TRBV7-3 and TRBJ1-1, the CDR3 gives the full variable domain: GAGVSQTPSNKVTEKGKYVELRCDPISGHTALYWYRQSLGQGPEFLIYFQGTGAADDSGLPNDRFFAVRPEGSVSTLKIQRTERGDSAVYLCASSPTGRAPGGAFFGQGTRLTVV.

A remark on this clone: At one boundary the junction diverges from the germline segment, which might be a read error. This sequence joins TRBV7-7 and TRBJ2-3, with D possibly TRBD2 on 6 matching bases. Germline-derived CDR1 and CDR2 are SSHAT and FNYEAQ (reference sequence). This CDR3 spans 14 amino acids. For the CDR3, the DNA is TGTGCTAGCAGCCGCGCGGGGCCGGCGGATACGCAGTATTTT. It encodes CASSRAGPADTQYF.

The chain carries TRBV27 and TRBJ1-1; D remains unclear. Trimming stripped 6 bases from V and 0 bases from J, with 17 bases between. Germline assignment: CDR1 MNHEY and CDR2 SMNVEV (reference sequence). This CDR3 has 16 residues. In DNA, the CDR3 is TGTGCCAGCAGCTCTGGGAGGACGGGTTTGAACACTGAAGCTTTCTTT. Protein sequence: CASSSGRTGLNTEAFF.

CDR3 loop: CASSLGAQRGYNEQFF. Here the CDR3 DNA reads TGCGCCAGCAGCTTGGGGGCACAACGGGGTTACAATGAGCAGTTCTTC. The chain recombines TRBV5-1 with TRBJ2-1; TRBD2 might be the D (5 bases). CDR1 is SGHRS, CDR2 YFSETQ, per germline. The CDR3 covers 16 residues. V was clipped by 0 bases and J by 4 bases, with 14 bases between them.